One sample yielded the 9 T cell receptor beta chains listed below, sequenced in a study of vaccination effects on CD4 cells after COVID-19. Culture proceeded for 10 days, and CD4+ T cells were then isolated. All study participants received two doses of BNT162b2 or mRNA-1273 vaccine. Using immunoSEQ multiplex PCR, the repertoire was profiled, and TCRdb retains in-frame clones only, with some absent. The sample includes tens of thousands of clones, roughly 73% seen only once; the top ten take about 2%. These TCRs are of unknown antigen specificity. The sequences come from CD4+ T cells from PBMCs cultured without peptide, collected after COVID-19 vaccination. These receptors all stem from a human donor who received a COVID-19 vaccine.

The chain recombines TRBV7-3 with TRBJ2-5; 11 bases are shared with TRBD2. The germline V gene encodes CDR1 SGHTA and CDR2 FQGTGA. The CDR3 loop spans 19 amino acids. With V trimmed by 2 bases and J by 0 bases, 11 bases remained unmatched. The CDR3 here is CASSLLGLAGGPDQETQYF. CDR3 sequence (DNA): TGTGCCAGCAGCTTATTGGGGCTAGCGGGGGGCCCCGACCAAGAGACCCAGTACTTC. Full variable domain (remainder filled in from reference TRBV7-3 and TRBJ2-5): GAGVSQTPSNKVTEKGKYVELRCDPISGHTALYWYRQSLGQGPEFLIYFQGTGAADDSGLPNDRFFAVRPEGSVSTLKIQRTERGDSAVYLCASSLLGLAGGPDQETQYFGPGTRLLVL.

The chain is built from TRBV29-1 and TRBJ1-2; a weak D match, TRBD1 (5 bases). Germline V gene data show CDR1 as SQVTM and CDR2 as ANQGSEA. The CDR3 runs 11 residues. Trimming stripped 1 base from V and 7 bases from J, with 7 bases between. The CDR3 reads CSVEAGRGYTF. The CDR3 region has the DNA TGCAGCGTTGAAGCAGGGCGTGGCTACACCTTC.

The table lists this clone with a count of one. The chain has TRBV18 and TRBJ2-3, with 9 nucleotides matching TRBD1. This CDR3 is 15 amino acids long. V lost 4 bases and J lost 3; bases outside the gene matches: 5. Germline values: CDR1 KGHSH, CDR2 LQKENI. Here the CDR3 reads CASSLRQGGTDTQYF. CDR3 sequence (DNA): TGTGCCAGCTCACTTAGACAGGGGGGAACAGATACGCAGTATTTT.

This clone was picked up a small number of times. The rearrangement joins TRBV2 to TRBJ2-7; D is uncertain. Trimming removed 7 bases at V and 2 bases at J, with 15 bases between. CDR1 and CDR2 (germline): SNHLY, FYNNEI. The CDR3 is 14 amino acids. CDR3 DNA: TGTGCCAGCATAAGGGCTTGGCCAACCTACGAGCAGTACGTC. Translating it yields CASIRAWPTYEQYV.

The gene calls are TRBV19 and TRBJ2-1, with a possible D match to TRBD1 (7 bases). CDR3 size: 15 residues. The ends were cut back, 6 bases at V and 7 bases at J, with 19 bases in the middle. Germline V gives CDR1 LNHDA, CDR2 SQIVND (reference sequence). DNA for the CDR3: TGTGCCAGTAGCCAGCCTGGCAGGGGGAGGAATGAGCAGTTCTTC. As protein: CASSQPGRGRNEQFF. The full variable domain, rest sourced from reference TRBV19 and TRBJ2-1, is DGGITQSPKYLFRKEGQNVTLSCEQNLNHDAMYWYRQDPGQGLRLIYYSQIVNDFQKGDIAEGYSVSREKKESFPLTVTSAQKNPTAFYLCASSQPGRGRNEQFFGPGTRLTVL.

This chain connects TRBV4-1 to TRBJ1-1; D call uncertain. Germline V gene sequence: CDR1 MGHRA, CDR2 YSYEKL. The CDR3 consists of 13 residues. V was trimmed by 1 base and J by 2 bases, leaving 5 bases between them. The CDR3 coding sequence is TGCGCCAGCAGCCAAGCAGTAAACACTGAAGCTTTCTTT. This gives the protein CASSQAVNTEAFF.

The chain has TRBV3-1 (or the pseudogene TRBV3-2) and TRBJ2-1; no definite D call. Trimming took off 1 base at V and 8 bases at J, with 6 bases between the two ends. The length of the CDR3 is 12 residues. Germline values: CDR1 LGHDT, CDR2 YNNKEL (reference sequence). The CDR3 region is CASSQVGDEQFF. CDR3 DNA sequence: TGTGCCAGCAGCCAAGTGGGTGATGAGCAGTTCTTC.

The chain is built from TRBV6-6 and TRBJ2-5; TRBD2 matches 8 bases. From germline, CDR1 is MNHNY and CDR2 SVGAGI (reference sequence). With V trimmed by 7 bases and J by 4 bases, 11 bases remained unmatched. CDR3 size: 15 residues. The CDR3 DNA is TGTGCCAGCACCTTTAGGCGGGGGGATTTAGAGACCCAGTACTTC. Protein sequence: CASTFRRGDLETQYF.

This chain connects TRBV5-6 to TRBJ1-2, with a weak D call TRBD1 (5 bases). This CDR3 region has 15 residues. Germline assignment: CDR1 SGHDT and CDR2 YYEEEE. Trimming left V 0 bases short and J 7 bases short, with 16 bases between. In nucleotides, the CDR3 is TGTGCCAGCAGCTTGGGGACACCTACGGAGGCTGGCTACACCTTC. As protein: CASSLGTPTEAGYTF.